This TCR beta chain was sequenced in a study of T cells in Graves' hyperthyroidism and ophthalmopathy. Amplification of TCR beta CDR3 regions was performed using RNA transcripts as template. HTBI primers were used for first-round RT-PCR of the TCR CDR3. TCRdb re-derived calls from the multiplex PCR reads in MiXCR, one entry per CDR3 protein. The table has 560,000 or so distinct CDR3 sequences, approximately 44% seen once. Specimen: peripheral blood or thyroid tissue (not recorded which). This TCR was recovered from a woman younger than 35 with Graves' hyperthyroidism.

CDR3 sequence: CASSGGQYGYTF. The CDR3 DNA sequence: TGTGCCAGCAGTGGAGGACAGTATGGCTACACCTTC. The chain combines TRBV2 with TRBJ1-2; tentative D call: TRBD1 (6 bases). V was shortened by 4 bases and J by 5 bases, with 8 bases between the two germline ends. The CDR3 runs 12 residues. The germline V gene encodes CDR1 SNHLY and CDR2 FYNNEI.